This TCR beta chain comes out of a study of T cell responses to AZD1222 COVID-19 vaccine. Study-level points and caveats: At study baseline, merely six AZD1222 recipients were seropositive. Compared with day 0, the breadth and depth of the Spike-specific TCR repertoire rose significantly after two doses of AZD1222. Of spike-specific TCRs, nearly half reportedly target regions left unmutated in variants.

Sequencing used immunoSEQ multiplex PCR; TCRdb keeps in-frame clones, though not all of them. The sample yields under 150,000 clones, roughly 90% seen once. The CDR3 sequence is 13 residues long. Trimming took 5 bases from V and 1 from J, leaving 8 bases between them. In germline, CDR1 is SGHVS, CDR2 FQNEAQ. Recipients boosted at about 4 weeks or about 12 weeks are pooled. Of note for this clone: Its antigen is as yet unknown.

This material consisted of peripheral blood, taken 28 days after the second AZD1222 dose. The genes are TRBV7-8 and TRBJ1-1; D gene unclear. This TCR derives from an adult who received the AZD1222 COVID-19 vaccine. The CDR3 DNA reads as TGTGCCAGCAGCCCCGGCACGAACACTGAAGCTTTCTTT. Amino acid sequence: CASSPGTNTEAFF.